This T cell receptor beta chain was documented in a study of blood T cell repertoires in COVID-19. Study as a whole: The samples span acute and convalescent COVID-19 from the United States, Italy and Spain.

Germline values: CDR1 MNHEY, CDR2 SVGEGT. The J segment lost 2 bases and the V segment lost 2 bases, leaving 5 bases of the junction unmatched. This CDR3 has 15 amino acids. As handled by the study authors: It was from reference gene primer amplification that nucleated cell counts were estimated. The protocol was immunoSEQ multiplex PCR, while the TCRdb copy is restricted to in-frame clones and leaves out a portion. That table supplies the V and J calls and clone size; D and trimming were determined from the DNA. This sample carries 200,000 to 300,000 clones, around nine tenths of them seen once, and the ten largest clones take roughly 4.9%. Seattle patient enrollment occurred during active infection, with longitudinal follow-up thereafter.

The sequencing sample was made of peripheral blood. The chain couples TRBV6-2 or TRBV6-3 to TRBJ1-2, with 7 positions matching TRBD1. This TCR was sampled from a woman aged 55-69 years with COVID-19, enrolled during active disease. The CDR3 sequence: CASSYRQGGNYGYTF. CDR3 sequence (DNA): TGTGCCAGCAGTTACCGACAGGGCGGGAACTATGGCTACACCTTC.